This passage covers 29 T cell receptor beta chains from one sample sequenced in a study of CD8+CD57+ T cells in acquired aplastic anemia. Genomic DNA constituted the template upon which TCR beta VDJ and CDR3 profiling was performed. TCRdb called the reads again in MiXCR, with one record for every CDR3 protein. The table has fewer than 200,000 distinct CDR3 sequences, approximately 60% seen once. Material: sorted CD4+, CD8+, or CD8+CD57+ T cells (not recorded which) from PBMCs. These receptors were collected from a human donor in good health.

The chain carries TRBV7-9 and TRBJ1-1; the D is unclear. Germline-derived CDR1 and CDR2 are SEHNR and FQNEAQ (reference sequence). The ends were cut back, 2 bases at V and 0 bases at J, with 10 bases in the middle. This CDR3 spans 15 amino acids. In DNA, the CDR3 is TGTGCCAGCAGCTTATGGGGTGGGGTGAACACTGAAGCTTTCTTT. This gives the protein CASSLWGGVNTEAFF.

This clonotype was picked up a small number of times. This sequence joins TRBV2 and TRBJ2-7, with D possibly matching TRBD2 (5 bases). The V end was cut by 6 bases, the J end by 3 bases, with 9 bases between. The length of the CDR3 is 12 residues. CDR1 is SNHLY and CDR2 is FYNNEI in the germline V gene. CDR3 amino acids: CASRVASYEQYF. The CDR3 DNA reads TGTGCCAGCAGGGTAGCGAGCTACGAGCAGTACTTC.

V usage is TRBV27 and J usage is TRBJ1-2, with 9 bases aligning to TRBD1. CDR3 length: 16 residues. The J segment lost 3 bases and the V segment lost 1 base, leaving 6 bases of the junction unmatched. The germline V gene has CDR1 MNHEY and CDR2 SMNVEV (reference sequence). The CDR3 loop is CASSLYWTGEYYGYTF. The CDR3 DNA reads TGTGCCAGCAGTTTATACTGGACAGGGGAGTACTATGGCTACACCTTC.

At least ten counts were recorded for this clonotype. This sequence joins TRBV12-3 or TRBV12-4 and TRBJ1-1, with a possible D match to TRBD1 (6 bases). The CDR3 is 13 residues long. Trimming removed 7 bases at V and 5 bases at J, with 14 bases between. Here the CDR3 reads CASKQGGGTEAFF. The DNA of the CDR3 is TGTGCCAGCAAGCAAGGGGGAGGGACTGAAGCTTTCTTT.

The genes are TRBV5-4 and TRBJ2-3; D may be TRBD1 (6 bases). Trimming removed 0 bases at V and 7 bases at J, with 15 bases between. This CDR3 spans 15 amino acids. The germline CDR1 and CDR2 sequences are SGHNT and YYREEE (reference sequence). CDR3 DNA: TGTGCCAGCAGCTTGGCCACTCAGGGGCGGAATACGCAGTATTTT. Protein sequence: CASSLATQGRNTQYF.

The V call is TRBV5-1, the J call TRBJ2-7; no clear D gene. Deletions cut 4 bases from V and 4 bases from J, with 12 bases between. The CDR3 consists of 13 residues. From germline, CDR1 is SGHRS and CDR2 YFSETQ. The CDR3 protein is CASSILTDYEQYF. The CDR3 coding sequence is TGCGCCAGCAGCATTCTGACGGATTACGAGCAGTACTTC.

This clonotype turned up a few times. The V call is TRBV15, the J call TRBJ1-2, with D tentatively TRBD1 (5 bases). V was cut by 0 bases and J by 4 bases, with 9 bases left in between. Germline V CDR1 and CDR2: LNHNV, YYDKDF (reference sequence). The CDR3 has 14 amino acids. As DNA, the CDR3 is TGTGCCACCAGCAGAGAAGGTCAGGGCTATGGCTACACCTTC. Translation: CATSREGQGYGYTF.

The CDR3 DNA sequence: TGCGCCAGCACCCTGAATGGCCTACGGAATTCACCCCTCCACTTT. Protein product: CASTLNGLRNSPLHF. The gene calls are TRBV5-1 and TRBJ1-6; D unclear. CDR1 is SGHRS and CDR2 is YFSETQ in the germline V gene. V was clipped by 6 bases and J by 7 bases, with 17 bases between them. There are 15 residues in the CDR3.

V and J are TRBV15 and TRBJ1-3, with D possibly matching TRBD1 (6 bases). Germline V gives CDR1 LNHNV, CDR2 YYDKDF (reference sequence). The V end lost 5 bases, the J end lost 0 bases, and 14 bases lay between the germline ends. The length of the CDR3 is 16 residues. The CDR3 DNA is TGTGCCACCAGCTTCCAAAGGGGGGTCTCTGGAAACACCATATATTTT. It encodes CATSFQRGVSGNTIYF.

This clonotype was seen at least ten times. The chain recombines TRBV6-2 or TRBV6-3 with TRBJ1-1; 7 positions match TRBD1. J lost 4 bases, V lost 6 bases, and 5 bases had no gene match. Germline V lookup: CDR1 MNHEY, CDR2 SVGEGT. There are 13 residues in the CDR3. CDR3 residues: CASRHRGSTEAFF. The CDR3 nucleotides are TGTGCCAGCAGGCACAGGGGTAGCACTGAAGCTTTCTTT.

This clonotype was picked up a small number of times. V and J are TRBV27 and TRBJ2-5, with D hard to call. Looked up from germline, CDR1 is MNHEY and CDR2 is SMNVEV (reference sequence). The length of the CDR3 is 11 residues. Trimming took 4 bases from V and 7 from J, leaving 7 bases between them. The CDR3 DNA is TGTGCCAGCAGTTCTTCTGGGACCCAGTACTTC. Its protein product is CASSSSGTQYF.

As to this clonotype: A much more abundant neighbour one base away suggests this may be a read error. The V and J genes are TRBV6-5 and TRBJ2-1; D unresolved. Germline V gene lookup returns CDR1 MNHEY and CDR2 SVGAGI. The V end lost 6 bases, the J end lost 2 bases, and 14 bases lay between the germline ends. This CDR3 is 15 amino acids long. The CDR3 nucleotides read TGTGCCAGCAGGCACTTCGGTCAACCCTACAATGAGCAGTTCTTC. As protein: CASRHFGQPYNEQFF.

The chain uses TRBV20-1 and TRBJ2-1; possibly TRBD1 or TRBD2 for D (5 bases each). V shed 4 bases and J shed 7 bases, with 11 bases lying between them. From germline, CDR1 is DFQATT and CDR2 SNEGSKA (reference sequence). The length of the CDR3 is 12 residues. CDR3 in amino acids: CSAKNWGNEQFF. Here the CDR3 DNA reads TGCAGTGCTAAAAATTGGGGGAATGAGCAGTTCTTC.

The genes are TRBV15 and TRBJ2-7; D is possibly TRBD2 (7 bases). There are 15 residues in the CDR3. The germline CDR1 and CDR2 sequences are LNHNV and YYDKDF (reference sequence). Between the trimmed V and J ends, which lost 2 bases and 7 bases, there was a span of 18 bases. The CDR3 DNA is TGTGCCACCAGCAGAAATACGGGACAAGCGGGGGAGCAGTACTTC. Protein sequence: CATSRNTGQAGEQYF. The full variable domain, completed using reference TRBV15 and TRBJ2-7, is DAMVIQNPRYQVTQFGKPVTLSCSQTLNHNVMYWYQQKSSQAPKLLFHYYDKDFNNEADTPDNFQSRRPNTSFCFLDIRSPGLGDTAMYLCATSRNTGQAGEQYFGPGTRLTVT.

This clonotype was picked up many times. The genes are TRBV6-1 and TRBJ2-7; TRBD1 agrees at 8 bases. J gave up 4 bases and V 4 bases, and 6 bases lay outside the gene matches. The CDR3 loop spans 14 amino acids. The germline V gene encodes CDR1 MNHNS and CDR2 SASEGT. The CDR3 here is CASSAVTGEYEQYF. In DNA form, the CDR3 reads TGTGCCAGCAGTGCCGTGACAGGGGAATACGAGCAGTACTTC.

Points on this clonotype: A read error may produce the germline difference seen at one junction end. The rearrangement joins TRBV15 to TRBJ2-1; possibly TRBD1 or TRBD2 for D (6 bases each). This CDR3 contains 13 residues. CDR1 LNHNV and CDR2 YYDKDF come from the germline V gene (reference sequence). CDR3 nucleotides: TGTGCCACCAGCGGAGGGGGGTTGAGTGAGCGGTTCTTC. This translates into CATSGGGLSERFF.

The count of this clonotype is one. CDR3 sequence reads: CASSESLEGDRVSEQYF. CDR3 bases: TGCGCCAGCAGTGAGAGCCTCGAGGGGGACAGGGTAAGCGAGCAGTACTTC. The chain carries TRBV10-1 and TRBJ2-7; TRBD1 aligns across 9 bases. Germline V gene sequence: CDR1 WNHNN, CDR2 SYGVQD (reference sequence). V shed 2 bases and J 6 bases; nucleotides not matched to a gene: 14. The CDR3 spans 17 residues.

V is TRBV7-9 and J is TRBJ2-3, with D perhaps being TRBD1 or TRBD2 (5 bases each). Trimming took 0 bases from V and 9 from J, leaving 13 bases between them. Per germline, CDR1 SEHNR and CDR2 FQNEAQ (reference sequence). This CDR3 has 14 residues. CDR3 coding DNA: TGTGCCAGCAGCTTAGCCCGGGGCTTTGACACGCAGTATTTT. It codes for CASSLARGFDTQYF. The full variable domain, with the rest looked up from reference TRBV7-9 and TRBJ2-3, is DTGVSQNPRHKITKRGQNVTFRCDPISEHNRLYWYRQTLGQGPEFLTYFQNEAQLEKSRLLSDRFSAERPKGSFSTLEIQRTEQGDSAMYLCASSLARGFDTQYFGPGTRLTVL.

V is TRBV10-3 and J is TRBJ2-7; 8 nucleotides agree with TRBD1. CDR1 and CDR2 from the germline V gene are ENHRY and SYGVKD. The CDR3 is 14 residues long. Germline trimming cut 6 bases from V and 0 bases from J; bases unmatched to any gene: 4. CDR3: CAIRGTGSSYEQYF. The CDR3, as DNA: TGTGCCATCAGGGGGACAGGTTCCTCCTACGAGCAGTACTTC.

As for this clonotype: A much larger clonotype is one base distant, so this may be a read error. The chain has TRBV4-2 and TRBJ2-7; D call uncertain. CDR3 length: 15 amino acids. The V gene's germline CDR1 is LGHNA and CDR2 YNFKEQ. Trimming shortened V by 0 bases and J by 6 bases, and 15 bases separated the two germline ends. The CDR3 loop reads CASSQDQLPNCEQYF. The CDR3 DNA is TGTGCCAGCAGCCAAGATCAGTTACCCAATTGCGAGCAGTACTTC.

The genes are TRBV9 and TRBJ2-5; TRBD2 matches 9 bases. The germline CDR1 and CDR2 sequences are SGDLS and YYNGEE. With V trimmed by 0 bases and J by 3 bases, 6 bases remained unmatched. CDR3 size: 16 residues. DNA of the CDR3: TGTGCCAGCAGCGTAGGGGGTCGACTAGCGGAAGAGACCCAGTACTTC. This translates into CASSVGGRLAEETQYF. Full variable domain (missing parts from reference TRBV9 and TRBJ2-5): DSGVTQTPKHLITATGQRVTLRCSPRSGDLSVYWYQQSLDQGLQFLIQYYNGEERAKGNILERFSAQQFPDLHSELNLSSLELGDSALYFCASSVGGRLAEETQYFGPGTRLLVL.

This clonotype occurred once. The chain is built from TRBV5-6 and TRBJ2-5; possible D gene TRBD1, 5 bases. V dropped 0 bases and J dropped 1 base, with 7 bases sitting between them. The V gene's germline CDR1 is SGHDT and CDR2 YYEEEE. The CDR3 loop spans 14 amino acids. The DNA of the CDR3 is TGTGCCAGCAGCTTGGGACAGCGCCAAGAGACCCAGTACTTC. Protein: CASSLGQRQETQYF.

Note on this clonotype: A much larger clone lies a single base off, so this may be a read error. The chain carries TRBV5-6 and TRBJ2-2; 11 bases map to TRBD2. CDR1 is SGHDT and CDR2 is YYEEEE in the germline V gene. The CDR3 extends over 17 amino acids. V lost 0 bases to trimming and J lost 6 bases; unmatched junction nucleotides: 7. The CDR3: CASSLAFGTSGPGELFF. CDR3 nucleotides: TGTGCCAGCAGCTTGGCCTTCGGGACTAGCGGTCCCGGGGAGCTGTTTTTT.

This chain uses TRBV7-9 with TRBJ2-1; D might be TRBD1 (5 bases). Germline V gene lookup returns CDR1 SEHNR and CDR2 FQNEAQ (reference sequence). The ends were cut back, 5 bases at V and 5 bases at J, with 13 bases in the middle. This CDR3 is 14 amino acids long. The CDR3 protein is CASSQFMTDNEQFF. As DNA, the CDR3 is TGTGCCAGCAGCCAATTCATGACAGACAATGAGCAGTTCTTC.

This clonotype was seen more than once but under ten times. One end of the junction fails to match germline, which may point to a read error. The V gene is TRBV2, the J gene TRBJ2-3; the match to TRBD2 covers 7 bases. This CDR3 comprises 22 residues. Germline assignment: CDR1 SNHLY and CDR2 FYNNEI. The CDR3 sequence: CASANQWSGRITASGDTDTQYF. In DNA, the CDR3 is TGCGCCAGCGCCAACCAGTGGTCGGGGCGGATCACGGCTAGCGGAGACACAGATACGCAGTATTTT.

This chain uses TRBV24-1 with TRBJ2-3; the D call may be TRBD1 or TRBD2 (5 bases each). This CDR3 spans 14 amino acids. V dropped 4 bases and J dropped 2 bases, with 9 bases sitting between them. From germline, CDR1 is KGHDR and CDR2 SFDVKD. The DNA of the CDR3 is TGTGCCACCAGTGAAACCGGGGCCACAGATACGCAGTATTTT. Translated: CATSETGATDTQYF.

Only one count was recorded for this clonotype. The chain combines TRBV19 with TRBJ2-2, with TRBD2 matching 8 bases. This CDR3 is built from 13 residues. Germline V gives CDR1 LNHDA, CDR2 SQIVND (reference sequence). V lost 5 bases and J lost 8; bases outside the gene matches: 4. The CDR3 bases are TGTGCCAGTAGTCCTCGGGGGGGGGGGGAGCTGTTTTTT. Protein product: CASSPRGGGELFF.

There are a few counts of this clonotype. DNA for the CDR3: TGTGCCAGCAAGGGACAGGGTTACGCTGGAAACACCATATATTTT. Amino acids: CASKGQGYAGNTIYF. This chain links TRBV2 with TRBJ1-3; 9 bases match TRBD1. The CDR3 totals 15 residues. V dropped 7 bases and J dropped 2; count of bases not matched to a gene: 6. Germline V gives CDR1 SNHLY, CDR2 FYNNEI.

This clonotype was detected ten times or more. The chain couples TRBV15 to TRBJ2-3, with 8 bases lining up with TRBD1. The V gene end was trimmed by 5 bases and the J gene end by 6 bases; junction bases not matched to a gene: 10. Germline CDR1 LNHNV, CDR2 YYDKDF (reference sequence). This CDR3 spans 15 amino acids. The CDR3 region is CATSARDRSYDTQYF. CDR3 in DNA: TGTGCCACCAGCGCCCGGGACAGGTCATATGATACGCAGTATTTT.